This TCR beta chain originates from a study of control samples from healthy donors and cancer patients. Trimming removed 1 base from V and 5 bases from J, with 16 bases in between. CDR3 length: 16 residues. The germline CDR1 and CDR2 sequences are MNHNY and SVGAGI (reference sequence). Method: immunoSEQ multiplex PCR; TCRdb's copy keeps in-frame clones and lacks some. The table records roughly 200,000 clones, about 89% of them present only once. This sequence was found in a man aged 30 to 39 in good health. What was sequenced was blood. The rearrangement links TRBV6-6 to TRBJ2-3, with a possible D match to TRBD1 (5 bases). CDR3 in DNA: TGTGCCAGCAGTTACTGGCAGGGAATAAACCAAGATACGCAGTATTTT. Protein sequence: CASSYWQGINQDTQYF.